This T cell receptor (beta chain) was observed in a study of beta chain features in type 1 diabetes. Overall study results and limits: Type 1 diabetes patients had moderately but significantly shorter TCRB CDR3s in all four CD4+ subsets.

Germline V gene data show CDR1 as MNHEY and CDR2 as SVGAGI. Trimming cost V 4 bases and J 3 bases; bases outside gene matches: 5. CDR3 length equals 15 residues. Sequenced material consisted of expressed TCRB transcripts (all of the isolated RNA was reverse transcribed). Data came from immunoSEQ multiplex PCR; TCRdb stores just in-frame clones and leaves some out. The sample lists more than 300,000 clones, approximately 9.9% occurring once. To note about this clone: The antigen is not known.

The sequence was obtained from a young man with type 1 diabetes. Sequenced input: central memory CD4+ T cells from blood. V usage is TRBV6-5 and J usage is TRBJ2-5; TRBD1 agrees at 10 bases. CDR3 protein: CASSSPGQGKETQYF. DNA of the CDR3: TGTGCCAGCAGTTCTCCGGGACAGGGGAAAGAGACCCAGTACTTC.